This record looks at one T cell receptor (beta chain) sequence and its context. The record originates from a study of blood T cell repertoires in COVID-19. Study-level background: COVID-19 samples collected from the United States, Italy and Spain covered acute and convalescent phases. Nucleic acid was either cDNA or gDNA, and it came from T cells, B-cell-depleted T cells, or PBMCs.

Per the original methods: Reference gene primer amplification gave nucleated cell count estimates. Measured with immunoSEQ multiplex PCR; TCRdb has only the in-frame clones, and not every one. The D gene and trimming were derived from the DNA, and the V and J assignments and clone size from that table. The data show 100,000 to 150,000 clones, approximately 87% seen once. The CDR3 loop spans 13 amino acids. Trimming shortened V by 4 bases and J by 3 bases, and 9 bases separated the two germline ends. From germline, CDR1 is MNHEY and CDR2 SMNVEV (reference sequence). The chain carries TRBV27 and TRBJ1-1, with a possible D match to TRBD1 (5 bases). The source material was peripheral blood. The sequence came from a man aged 50 to 60 with acute or convalescent COVID-19. The CDR3, as DNA: TGTGCCAGCAGTTCCACAGGCTACACTGAAGCTTTCTTT. Its translation: CASSSTGYTEAFF.